The sequence of this T cell receptor (beta chain) was determined in a study of T-cell reconstitution after alpha-beta-depleted transplantation in children. Molecular barcoding with unique molecular identifiers was used for the TCRbeta library. MiXCR, applied by TCRdb to the PCR reads, yields one record per CDR3 protein. The sample has 490,000 or so distinct CDR3 sequences, approximately 13% seen once. Per germline, CDR1 MNHEY and CDR2 SMNVEV (reference sequence). This CDR3 is 14 amino acids long. V was pared by 5 bases and J by 3 bases, with 14 bases between. This clonotype was seen more than once but under ten times.

The chain joins TRBV27 to TRBJ2-7, with D uncertain. This TCR derives from a human donor who donated a stem cell graft to a child with combined immunodeficiency. Sequencing used PBMCs from the stem cell graft donor, obtained from the stem cell graft. The CDR3 spells CASSGLDEHYEQYF. The CDR3 nucleotides are TGTGCCAGCAGTGGATTGGACGAGCACTACGAGCAGTACTTC.